This TCR beta chain was captured in a study of molecular identifiers for immune sequencing clone quantification. The CDR3 runs 16 residues. The V segment lost 5 bases and the J segment 7 bases; nucleotides outside the gene matches: 9. Germline V CDR1 and CDR2: KGHDR, SFDVKD. At least ten counts were recorded for this clonotype. The target antigen is unknown. One entry per CDR3 protein results from TCRdb running MiXCR on the PCR reads. In the table there are roughly 320,000 distinct CDR3 sequences, roughly a fifth of which are singletons. Whole-study findings and limits: Under 1% of molecules in naive cells, but over 97% of effector molecules, belonged to clones above 20 RNA copies. A single cell's spiked Jurkat TCR RNA was reportedly detectable among 950,000 to 1,000,000 naive cells.

Sample: naive CD8+ T cells from blood, with Jurkat cell RNA spiked in. The subset is: FACS-sorted CD8+CD4-CCR7+CD45RA+ naive T cells. The V call is TRBV24-1, the J call TRBJ2-1; 11 bases agree with TRBD2. The origin of this receptor is a human donor in good health. Some libraries in this study had Jurkat cell RNA spiked in. The chain's CDR3 is CATSGYSGRARNEQFF. In DNA, the CDR3 is TGTGCCACCAGTGGTTATAGCGGGAGGGCCCGTAATGAGCAGTTCTTC.